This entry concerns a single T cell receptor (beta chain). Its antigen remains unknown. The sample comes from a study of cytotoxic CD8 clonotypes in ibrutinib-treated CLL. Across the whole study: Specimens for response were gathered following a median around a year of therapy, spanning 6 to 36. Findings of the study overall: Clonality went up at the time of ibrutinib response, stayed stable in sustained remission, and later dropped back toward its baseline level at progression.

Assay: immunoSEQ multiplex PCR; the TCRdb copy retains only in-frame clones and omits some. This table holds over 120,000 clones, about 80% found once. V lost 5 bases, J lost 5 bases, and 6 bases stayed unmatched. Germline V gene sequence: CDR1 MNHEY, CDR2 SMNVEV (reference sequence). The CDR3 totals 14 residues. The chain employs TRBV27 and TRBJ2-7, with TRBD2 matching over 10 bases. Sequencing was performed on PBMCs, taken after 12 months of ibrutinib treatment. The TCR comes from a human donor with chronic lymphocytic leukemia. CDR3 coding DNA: TGTGCCAGCAGTACTAGCGGGAACATCCACGAGCAGTACTTC. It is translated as CASSTSGNIHEQYF.